This record covers a single T cell receptor (beta chain). What this receptor recognizes is not known. Within one base of it there is no much larger clone, and no base qualities were kept. Additional sequencing covered unstimulated subsets from three donor pairs, namely CD8+ effector memory, CD4+ naive, CD8+ TEMRA, CD4+ memory and CD8+ naive. Sorted unstimulated T cells, along with proliferating T cells recovered from mixed lymphocyte reactions, underwent TCRbeta CDR3 sequencing. Fresh whole blood from ten to eleven HLA-typed healthy donors served as the source for isolating PBMCs. The library was made by the immunoSEQ multiplex PCR assay. The deep sequencing platform assayed 80,000 to 100,000 TCR templates per sample. Genomic DNA extracted from sorted T cells was used for TCRbeta CDR3 sequencing. The authors' analysis ran thus. The R programming language was used for clonal analysis of TCRbeta CDR3 data. Unstimulated samples were compared with post-reaction CFSE-low samples to define alloreactive CD4+ and CD8+ clones. By matching sequences to the repertoires of sorted unstimulated Treg and non-Treg cells, each alloreactive CD4+ clone was assigned a regulatory or non-regulatory origin. The immuneACCESS repertoire file appears here via TCRdb, limited to in-frame rearrangements. These files lack a portion of the clones; in checked studies, under half of the deficit traces to unresolved V genes, and the cause of the others is not known. Clonal size and the V and J genes are those of that table, whereas D and trimming came from the DNA. This sample is represented by 8,000 to 9,000 clones; 60% to 80% of them were singletons. About two thirds of the sample is held by the ten biggest clonotypes.

V and J lose 5 bases and 5 bases, and a span of 21 bases separates them. Looking up the germline V gene yields CDR1 SGHNT and CDR2 YENEEA. The CDR3, from cysteine to phenylalanine, totals 17 residues. The DNA shown is the 51-base CDR3, in frame from base 1. The entry originates in a study of siplizumab effects on memory and regulatory T cells (dated by TCRdb to about 2019). Regarding the research as a whole: The study examined how the anti-CD2 antibody siplizumab affects alloreactive T-cell subsets in allogeneic mixed lymphocyte reactions built from human PBMCs.

The paper as a whole reports these results and caveats: Whether proliferating Tregs from siplizumab cultures were suppressive was not functionally confirmed. Siplizumab significantly lowered the cumulative frequency of alloreactive sequences that could be traced to unstimulated CD4+ memory T cells. Unstimulated naive T cells appeared more diverse than memory T cells, and naive cells seemed to contribute substantially to the alloresponse. For roughly 75-97% of proliferating CD4+ or CD8+ clones, no naive or memory phenotype could be assigned. Because sequences below about 10^-5 frequency were poorly captured, only a minor fraction of alloreactive clones could be mapped to unstimulated subsets. Of the alloreactive CD4+ clones that could be mapped, the Treg-derived share averaged approximately 67% with siplizumab compared with around 27% in control reactions.

The specimen sequenced was effector memory CD8+ T cells sorted from blood. The sample's cell subset or site label, decoded: unstimulated CD8+ effector memory T cells. This TCR was sampled from a human donor in good health. The receptor chain draws on TRBV11-3 and TRBJ2-2; the D gene could be either TRBD1 or TRBD2, each agreeing at 5 bases. The CDR3 region: CASSRRGLQGGTGELFF. The DNA is as follows: TGTGCCAGCAGCCGACGTGGACTTCAGGGCGGGACCGGGGAGCTGTTTTTT.